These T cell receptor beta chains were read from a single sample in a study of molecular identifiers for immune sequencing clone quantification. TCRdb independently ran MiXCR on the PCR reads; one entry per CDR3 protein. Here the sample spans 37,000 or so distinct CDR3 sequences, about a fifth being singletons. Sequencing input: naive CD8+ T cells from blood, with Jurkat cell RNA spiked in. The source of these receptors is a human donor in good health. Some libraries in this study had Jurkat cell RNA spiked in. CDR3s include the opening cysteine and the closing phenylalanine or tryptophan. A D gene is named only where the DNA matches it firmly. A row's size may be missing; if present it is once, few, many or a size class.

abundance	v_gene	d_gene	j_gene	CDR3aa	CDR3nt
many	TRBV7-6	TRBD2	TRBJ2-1	CASSPLRGAGGGHEQFF	TGTGCCAGCAGCCCCCTTAGGGGGGCGGGAGGGGGGCATGAGCAGTTCTTC
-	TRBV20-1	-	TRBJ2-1	CSAMGRIHRNEQFF	TGCAGTGCAATGGGCAGAATCCACAGGAATGAGCAGTTCTTC
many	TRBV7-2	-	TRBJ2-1	CASSLGGERLF	TGTGCCAGCAGCTTAGGCGGTGAAAGGCTCTTC
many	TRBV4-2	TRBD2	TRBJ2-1	CASSQEGRPSGNNEQFF	TGTGCCAGCAGCCAAGAAGGGCGGCCTAGCGGTAACAATGAGCAGTTCTTC
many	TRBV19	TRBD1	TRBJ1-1	CASSLTGTGFGTEAFF	TGTGCCAGTAGTCTCACCGGGACAGGGTTCGGCACTGAAGCTTTCTTT
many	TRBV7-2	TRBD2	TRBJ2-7	CASSPGAAGGPLNEQYF	TGTGCCAGCAGCCCAGGGGCAGCGGGAGGGCCATTAAACGAGCAGTACTTC
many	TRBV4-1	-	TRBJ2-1	CASSQGGNNEQFF	TGCGCCAGCAGCCAAGGGGGGAACAATGAGCAGTTCTTC
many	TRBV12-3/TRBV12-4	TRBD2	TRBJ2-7	CASSSGLLRDF	TGTGCCAGCAGTTCGGGACTATTAAGGGACTTC
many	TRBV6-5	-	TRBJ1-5	CASSYRVGRPQHF	TGTGCCAGCAGTTACAGGGTGGGAAGGCCCCAGCATTTT
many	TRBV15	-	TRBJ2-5	CATSRQETQYF	TGTGCCACCAGCCGGCAAGAGACCCAGTACTTC
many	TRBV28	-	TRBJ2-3	CASSLDTDTQYF	TGTGCCAGCAGTTTAGACACAGATACGCAGTATTTT
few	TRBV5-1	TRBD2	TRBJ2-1	CASSLELAGLGFEQFF	TGCGCCAGCAGCTTGGAGCTAGCGGGATTGGGATTTGAGCAGTTCTTC
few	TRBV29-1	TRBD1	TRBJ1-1	CSVPPGTGGVGTEAFF	TGCAGCGTTCCCCCTGGGACAGGCGGTGTTGGGACTGAAGCTTTCTTT
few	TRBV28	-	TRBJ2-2	CASRGAGELFF	TGTGCCAGCAGGGGGGCCGGGGAGCTGTTTTTT
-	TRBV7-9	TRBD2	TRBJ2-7	CASSTKASGRAYEQYF	TGTGCCAGCAGCACTAAGGCTAGCGGGAGGGCCTACGAGCAGTACTTC
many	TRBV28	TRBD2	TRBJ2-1	CASSFRGSGTYNEQFF	TGTGCCAGCAGTTTCCGCGGGAGCGGCACCTACAATGAGCAGTTCTTC
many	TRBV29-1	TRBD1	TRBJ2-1	CSAWTGMVNEQFF	TGCAGCGCATGGACAGGGATGGTTAATGAGCAGTTCTTC
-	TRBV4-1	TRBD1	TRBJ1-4	CASSPPARGGEKLFF	TGCGCCAGCAGCCCCCCAGCCAGGGGGGGCGAAAAACTGTTTTTT
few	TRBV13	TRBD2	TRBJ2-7	CASSHGTSGKHEQYF	TGTGCCAGCAGCCATGGGACTAGCGGCAAGCACGAGCAGTACTTC
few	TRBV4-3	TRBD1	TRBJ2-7	CASSEGQGEQYF	TGCGCCAGCAGCGAGGGACAGGGCGAGCAGTACTTC
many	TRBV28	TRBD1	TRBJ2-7	CASSFGTGVYEQYF	TGTGCCAGCAGTTTCGGGACAGGGGTATACGAGCAGTACTTC
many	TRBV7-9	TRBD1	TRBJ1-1	CASSNRGAEAFF	TGTGCCAGCAGTAACAGGGGTGCTGAAGCTTTCTTT
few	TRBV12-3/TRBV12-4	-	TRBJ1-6	CASSLKGHHNSPLHF	TGTGCCAGCAGTTTAAAGGGACACCATAATTCACCCCTCCACTTT
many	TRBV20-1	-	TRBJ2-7	CSASYEQYF	TGCAGTGCTAGCTACGAGCAGTACTTC
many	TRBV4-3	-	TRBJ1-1	CASSQFLNTEAFF	TGCGCCAGCAGCCAATTTTTGAACACTGAAGCTTTCTTT
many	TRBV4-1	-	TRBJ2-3	CASSPDSGGPDTQYF	TGCGCCAGCAGCCCTGATAGTGGGGGGCCAGATACGCAGTATTTT
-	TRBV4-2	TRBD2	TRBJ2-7	CASSLYPGLETYEQYF	TGTGCCAGCAGCCTCTATCCGGGACTAGAAACCTACGAGCAGTACTTC
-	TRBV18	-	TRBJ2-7	CASSPETTVWSPYEQYF	TGTGCCAGCTCACCAGAGACCACGGTGTGGTCGCCCTACGAGCAGTACTTC
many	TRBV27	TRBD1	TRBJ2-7	CASSTTGGTYEQYF	TGTGCCAGCAGTACGACAGGGGGAACCTACGAGCAGTACTTC
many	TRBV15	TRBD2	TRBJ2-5	CATSRDLGLAGGLETQYF	TGTGCCACCAGCAGAGATCTGGGACTAGCGGGAGGGTTGGAGACCCAGTACTTC
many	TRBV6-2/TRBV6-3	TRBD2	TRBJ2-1	CASSYDPLAGGRDEQFF	TGTGCCAGCAGTTACGACCCCCTAGCGGGAGGGAGGGATGAGCAGTTCTTC
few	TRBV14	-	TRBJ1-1	CASSRVGFGNTEAFF	TGTGCCAGCAGCCGGGTGGGATTCGGGAACACTGAAGCTTTCTTT
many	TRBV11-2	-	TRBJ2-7	CASSVTYEQYF	TGTGCCAGCAGCGTAACCTACGAGCAGTACTTC
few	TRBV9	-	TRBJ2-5	CASSRGWMEVQETQYF	TGTGCCAGCAGCAGAGGATGGATGGAAGTCCAAGAGACCCAGTACTTC
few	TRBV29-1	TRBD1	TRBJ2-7	CSVLGQPLEQYF	TGCAGCGTCTTGGGACAGCCCCTCGAGCAGTACTTC
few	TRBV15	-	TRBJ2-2	CATSRTEVGTGELFF	TGTGCCACCAGCAGGACCGAGGTGGGGACCGGGGAGCTGTTTTTT
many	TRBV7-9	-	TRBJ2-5	CASSVGQIQETQYF	TGTGCCAGCAGCGTCGGACAGATACAAGAGACCCAGTACTTC
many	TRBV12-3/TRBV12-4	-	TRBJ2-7	CASSSSRGPPNTYEQYF	TGTGCCAGCAGTTCCTCCCGGGGGCCACCCAACACCTACGAGCAGTACTTC
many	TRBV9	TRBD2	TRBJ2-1	CASSGAGVSYNEQFF	TGTGCCAGCAGCGGAGCGGGAGTCTCCTACAATGAGCAGTTCTTC
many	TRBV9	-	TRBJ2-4	CASSVDAGLAKNIQYF	TGTGCCAGCAGCGTAGACGCGGGCTTAGCCAAAAACATTCAGTACTTC
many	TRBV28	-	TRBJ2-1	CASSLSGPSLWGQFF	TGTGCCAGCAGTTTAAGTGGTCCTTCCCTATGGGGGCAGTTCTTC
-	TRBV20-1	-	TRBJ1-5	CSARQNSNQPQHF	TGCAGTGCTCGACAGAATAGCAATCAGCCCCAGCATTTT
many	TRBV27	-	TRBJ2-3	CASSLPSPDTQYF	TGTGCCAGCAGCCTACCCTCCCCGGATACGCAGTATTTT
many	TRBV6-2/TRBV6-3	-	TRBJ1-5	CASTHRTYQPQHF	TGTGCCAGCACCCATAGGACATATCAGCCCCAGCATTTT
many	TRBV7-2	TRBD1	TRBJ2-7	CASSLGSRGYEQYF	TGTGCCAGCAGCTTAGGGTCCAGGGGGTACGAGCAGTACTTC
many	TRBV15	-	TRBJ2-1	CATSRGPAGPRREQFF	TGTGCCACCAGCAGAGGACCAGCAGGCCCTCGTCGTGAGCAGTTCTTC
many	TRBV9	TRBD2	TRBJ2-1	CASSDPLAGANNEQFF	TGTGCCAGCAGCGACCCTCTAGCGGGAGCTAACAATGAGCAGTTCTTC
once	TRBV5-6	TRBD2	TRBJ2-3	CASSLLPPTSGPTDTQYF	TGTGCCAGCAGCCTCCTCCCCCCTACTAGCGGACCCACAGATACGCAGTATTTT
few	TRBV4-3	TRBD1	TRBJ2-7	CASSQGDRSYEQYF	TGCGCCAGCAGCCAAGGGGACAGATCCTACGAGCAGTACTTC
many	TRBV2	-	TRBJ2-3	CASSDPGVAKDPDTQYF	TGTGCCAGCAGTGACCCTGGGGTAGCGAAAGACCCAGATACGCAGTATTTT
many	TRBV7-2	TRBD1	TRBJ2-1	CASSLGQGAIPPHEQFF	TGTGCCAGCAGCTTGGGACAGGGGGCTATCCCACCGCATGAGCAGTTCTTC
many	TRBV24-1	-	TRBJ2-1	CATATESYNEQFF	TGTGCCACTGCGACAGAGTCCTACAATGAGCAGTTCTTC